One sample yielded the 14 T cell receptor beta chains listed below, sequenced in a study of blood T cell repertoires in COVID-19. Profiling relied on immunoSEQ multiplex PCR, and the TCRdb table lists in-frame clones only, not all of them. The sample shows under 300,000 clones, about 88% of them seen only once. Input material: PBMCs or T cells enriched from blood (not recorded which). These receptors originate from a woman aged 45-59 years who had been exposed to COVID-19.

This clone was found many times. The J gene is TRBJ1-1, the V gene TRBV30, with a weak D call TRBD1 (5 bases). CDR3 length: 14 amino acids. Trimming pared 4 bases from V and 5 bases from J, leaving 17 bases between. Germline CDR1 GTSNPN, CDR2 SVGIG (reference sequence). CDR3 nucleotides: TGTGCCTGGAACTCGGAGGGGAGGTATACTGAAGCTTTCTTT. Translated: CAWNSEGRYTEAFF.

This chain joins TRBV6-5 and TRBJ2-1; 7 positions agree with TRBD2. J lost 7 bases, V lost 7 bases, and 10 bases had no gene match. The germline V gene has CDR1 MNHEY and CDR2 SVGAGI. CDR3 length equals 14 residues. CDR3 DNA sequence: TGTGCCAGCAAGAGAACTAGCGTTTCTAATGAGCAGTTCTTC. Translated, it gives CASKRTSVSNEQFF.

The chain has TRBV2 and TRBJ1-1; no firm D call. V was clipped by 6 bases and J by 5 bases, with 13 bases between them. CDR3 length: 13 amino acids. The germline gives CDR1 SNHLY, CDR2 FYNNEI. DNA for the CDR3: TGTGCCAGCAGCCTAATGGAGGAAACTGAAGCTTTCTTT. Translating it yields CASSLMEETEAFF.

This clone has more than one count but fewer than ten. The chain uses TRBV5-1 and TRBJ1-2, with 7 bases matching TRBD1. V gave up 2 bases and J gave up 6 bases; unmatched junction bases: 7. Germline V gene sequence: CDR1 SGHRS, CDR2 YFSETQ. CDR3 length equals 14 residues. The CDR3 protein is CASSLAGTANGYTF. The CDR3 region has the DNA TGCGCCAGCAGCTTAGCCGGGACAGCAAATGGCTACACCTTC. The variable domain in full, completed from reference TRBV5-1 and TRBJ1-2, reads KAGVTQTPRYLIKTRGQQVTLSCSPISGHRSVSWYQQTPGQGLQFLFEYFSETQRNKGNFPGRFSGRQFSNSRSEMNVSTLELGDSALYLCASSLAGTANGYTFGSGTRLTVV.

V and J are TRBV25-1 and TRBJ1-1; unclear D gene. Germline V CDR1 and CDR2: MGHDK, SYGVNS. V gave up 6 bases and J gave up 4 bases, with 9 bases separating them. There are 12 residues in the CDR3. The DNA for the CDR3 is TGTGCCAGCAGAGAGGGCGGCACTGAAGCTTTCTTT. It translates to CASREGGTEAFF. Together with reference TRBV25-1 and TRBJ1-1, the CDR3 gives the full variable domain: EADIYQTPRYLVIGTGKKITLECSQTMGHDKMYWYQQDPGMELHLIHYSYGVNSTEKGDLSSESTVSRIRTEHFPLTLESARPSHTSQYLCASREGGTEAFFGQGTRLTVV.

The chain links TRBV19 to TRBJ1-5; weak D call: TRBD1 (5 bases). Deletions cut 3 bases from V and 4 bases from J, with 10 bases between. This CDR3 contains 14 residues. CDR1 and CDR2 from the germline V gene are LNHDA and SQIVND (reference sequence). In DNA form, the CDR3 reads TGTGCCAGTAGTATGTCCAGGACAAATCAGCCCCAGCATTTT. Protein sequence: CASSMSRTNQPQHF.

The chain combines TRBV7-9 with TRBJ2-3; TRBD2 matches at 7 bases. V was clipped by 3 bases and J by 2 bases; unmatched bases: 5. CDR1 and CDR2 (germline): SEHNR, FQNEAQ (reference sequence). This CDR3 is built from 15 residues. The DNA of the CDR3 is TGTGCCAGCAGCTTTGGTCTAGCGGCCACAGATACGCAGTATTTT. Amino acid sequence: CASSFGLAATDTQYF.

The V gene is TRBV6-2 or TRBV6-3, the J gene TRBJ1-6; tentative D call: TRBD1 (6 bases). The V end was cut by 2 bases, the J end by 7 bases, with 18 bases between. Germline assignment: CDR1 MNHEY and CDR2 SVGEGT. There are 17 residues in the CDR3. DNA of the CDR3: TGTGCCAGCAGTTACGCTCGGGGACACCCCTCAAATTCACCCCTCCACTTT. Translated: CASSYARGHPSNSPLHF.

DNA for the CDR3: TGTGCCAGCAGCCTAAGACAGGGGATCAAAAACATTCAGTACTTC. It encodes CASSLRQGIKNIQYF. The V and J genes are TRBV3-1 (or the pseudogene TRBV3-2) and TRBJ2-4, with 8 bases fitting TRBD1. V shed 4 bases, J shed 3 bases, and the junction held 5 bases outside the gene matches. The CDR3 loop spans 15 amino acids. CDR1 is LGHDT and CDR2 is YNNKEL in the germline V gene (reference sequence).

The CDR3 region has the DNA TGTGCCAGCAGTTTTCAGGGGGCAGGGGAATATTCACCCCTCCACTTT. Its translation is CASSFQGAGEYSPLHF. V and J are TRBV27 and TRBJ1-6, with 8 positions matching TRBD1. The germline V gene has CDR1 MNHEY and CDR2 SMNVEV (reference sequence). V gave up 3 bases and J gave up 8 bases; unmatched junction bases: 9. The CDR3 is 16 amino acids.

This chain links TRBV30 with TRBJ2-3; weak D call: TRBD1 (5 bases). With 3 bases removed from V and 3 bases from J, the gap between germline ends came to 13 bases. The germline CDR1 and CDR2 sequences are GTSNPN and SVGIG (reference sequence). The CDR3 is 14 residues long. The CDR3 nucleotides are TGTGCCTGGAGGAGGTTAGGGGTTACAGATACGCAGTATTTT. Residues: CAWRRLGVTDTQYF.

This clone was observed at least ten times. The gene calls are TRBV7-5 and TRBJ1-3; the D call in the table, TRBD1, was not verified against the DNA. TRBV7-5 is listed as a pseudogene. CDR3 length: 17 amino acids. In nucleotides, the CDR3 is TGTGTCAGAAGCCCTCAGGGACAGGGGGTGTGTGGAAACACCATATATTTT. Protein sequence: CVRSPQGQGVCGNTIYF.

The chain is built from TRBV19 and TRBJ1-4, with D unresolved. Germline-derived CDR1 and CDR2 are LNHDA and SQIVND (reference sequence). The CDR3 length is 12 residues. Trimming cost V 6 bases and J 4 bases, with 6 bases left between them. The CDR3: CASSGVNEKLFF. The CDR3 DNA follows: TGTGCCAGTAGCGGGGTTAATGAAAAACTGTTTTTT.

Only a few counts were recorded for this clone. The J gene is TRBJ2-4, the V gene TRBV13; 11 bases map to TRBD2. V was clipped by 3 bases and J by 13 bases; unmatched bases: 2. Looked up from germline, CDR1 is PRHDT and CDR2 is FYEKMQ (reference sequence). This CDR3 spans 12 amino acids. CDR3 nucleotide sequence: TGTGCCAGCAGCTTTTCTAGCGGGGGGCAGTACTTC. Protein product: CASSFSSGGQYF.